This TCR beta chain was recorded in a study of T cell responses to AZD1222 COVID-19 vaccine. Generated by immunoSEQ multiplex PCR, the TCRdb table keeps only in-frame clones and is missing some. The sample lists about 39,000 clones, over 75% occurring once. After removal of 4 bases from V and 4 bases from J, the junction contained 12 bases not matched to a gene. In germline, CDR1 is SGHRS, CDR2 YFSETQ. The length of the CDR3 is 16 residues. This TCR came from an adult who received the MenACWY meningococcal vaccine as a control. V gene TRBV5-1 combines with J gene TRBJ2-5, with TRBD2 matching over 8 bases. The specimen comprised peripheral blood, sampled 28 days after the second dose of the MenACWY control vaccine. The CDR3 loop is CASSLGPPGGGETQYF. The CDR3 DNA sequence: TGCGCCAGCAGCCTGGGTCCCCCGGGAGGGGGAGAGACCCAGTACTTC.